One and the same sample provided the 25 T cell receptor beta chains below, sequenced in a study of T cells after yellow fever vaccination (dated by TCRdb to about 2019). The treatment or condition label on this specimen signifies: live attenuated yellow fever vaccine strain. The library came from 5' RACE. TCRdb names Illumina HiSeq 2500 as the instrument used. TCRdb trimmed public reads at Q25 via fastp, called clones via MiXCR and kept in-frame beta chains. A single entry per CDR3 protein holds the most common genes and DNA from its merged rows. The sample table holds under 700,000 distinct CDR3 sequences, of which 17% were seen once. Jointly, the top ten make up 15% to 20% of the sample. This specimen consisted of PBMCs, obtained 4 to 5 days after the first yellow fever vaccination. The receptor set was obtained from a young man who received the YFV17D yellow fever vaccine.

V is TRBV5-4 and J is TRBJ2-7, with D perhaps TRBD1 (6 bases). CDR1 and CDR2 from the germline V gene are SGHNT and YYREEE (reference sequence). The ends were cut back, 4 bases at V and 3 bases at J, with 17 bases in the middle. The CDR3 runs to 15 residues. CDR3 DNA sequence: TGTGCCAGCAGCACAGGGACCCAAAGAAACTACGAGCAGTACTTC. Amino acids: CASSTGTQRNYEQYF.

This clonotype has at least ten counts. The V gene is TRBV7-8, the J gene TRBJ1-4; D possibly corresponds to TRBD1 (6 bases). Germline values: CDR1 SGHVS, CDR2 FQNEAQ. Trimming took 0 bases from V and 5 from J, leaving 7 bases between them. CDR3 size: 14 residues. CDR3 region: CASSLAGGNEKLFF. The DNA of the CDR3 is TGTGCCAGCAGCTTAGCGGGGGGCAATGAAAAACTGTTTTTT.

The rearrangement joins TRBV7-2 to TRBJ2-1; possibly TRBD2 for D (7 bases). Trimming shortened V by 5 bases and J by 8 bases, and 19 bases separated the two germline ends. This CDR3 is built from 15 residues. Germline values: CDR1 SGHTA, CDR2 FQGNSA. CDR3 bases: TGTGCCAGCAGCCTGGGGGGGGCCGGGTGGTATGAGCAGTTCTTC. Protein: CASSLGGAGWYEQFF.

The chain combines TRBV5-1 with TRBJ2-1; 9 bases are shared with TRBD1. V gave up 3 bases and J gave up 7 bases; unmatched junction bases: 11. The length of the CDR3 is 16 residues. Germline loops: CDR1 SGHRS, CDR2 YFSETQ. This CDR3 is CASSWTGVGVGNEQFF. CDR3 DNA: TGCGCCAGCAGCTGGACAGGGGTAGGGGTTGGGAATGAGCAGTTCTTC. Full variable domain (rest looked up from reference TRBV5-1 and TRBJ2-1): KAGVTQTPRYLIKTRGQQVTLSCSPISGHRSVSWYQQTPGQGLQFLFEYFSETQRNKGNFPGRFSGRQFSNSRSEMNVSTLELGDSALYLCASSWTGVGVGNEQFFGPGTRLTVL.

There are many counts of this clonotype. The chain recombines TRBV27 with TRBJ1-3; D gene unclear. Trimming shortened V by 3 bases and J by 3 bases, and 6 bases separated the two germline ends. The CDR3 consists of 13 residues. The V gene's germline CDR1 is MNHEY and CDR2 SMNVEV (reference sequence). The CDR3 loop is CASSFSSGNTIYF. DNA of the CDR3: TGTGCCAGCAGTTTTAGTAGTGGAAACACCATATATTTT.

This CDR3 reads CSARETSGGARFGELFF. In DNA, the CDR3 is TGCAGTGCTAGAGAAACTAGCGGGGGGGCCCGTTTCGGGGAGCTGTTTTTT. J is TRBJ2-2 and V is TRBV20-1; TRBD2 matches at 13 bases. Germline-derived CDR1 and CDR2 are DFQATT and SNEGSKA (reference sequence). With V trimmed by 0 bases and J by 7 bases, 8 bases remained unmatched. The CDR3 is 17 amino acids.

Only a few counts were recorded for this clonotype. The chain recombines TRBV28 with TRBJ2-7; 7 bases align to TRBD1. Germline V gene data show CDR1 as MDHEN and CDR2 as SYDVKM. V trimming: 4 bases; J trimming: 2 bases; junction bases outside the gene matches: 11. The CDR3 extends over 16 amino acids. The CDR3 sequence is CASSSTRDRTTYEQYV. CDR3 DNA sequence: TGTGCCAGCAGTTCCACCCGGGACAGAACCACCTACGAGCAGTACGTC.

Only a few counts were recorded for this clonotype. The chain is built from TRBV12-3 or TRBV12-4 and TRBJ2-3, with unresolved D. This CDR3 is 17 amino acids long. With 3 bases removed from V and 6 bases from J, the gap between germline ends came to 22 bases. CDR3 loop: CASSFTRRLSIGDTQYF. As DNA, the CDR3 is TGTGCCAGCAGTTTTACCCGGCGACTCAGTATAGGCGATACGCAGTATTTT.

This chain connects TRBV12-3 or TRBV12-4 to TRBJ1-1; D ambiguous. The CDR3 length is 13 residues. V lost 7 bases, J lost 5 bases, and 14 bases lay in between. The chain's CDR3 is CASTRREVTEAFF. CDR3 sequence (DNA): TGTGCCAGCACCCGCCGGGAGGTGACTGAAGCTTTCTTT.

This clonotype was found once. The chain employs TRBV3-1 and TRBJ2-5, with 7 bases lining up with TRBD1. This CDR3 contains 14 residues. Per the germline V gene, CDR1 is LGHDT and CDR2 is YNNKEL (reference sequence). After removal of 3 bases from V and 6 bases from J, the junction contained 7 bases not matched to a gene. CDR3: CASSQVQGWKTQYF. DNA of the CDR3: TGTGCCAGCAGCCAGGTACAGGGGTGGAAGACCCAGTACTTC.

The rearrangement joins TRBV12-3 or TRBV12-4 to TRBJ2-3; 14 nucleotides agree with TRBD2. The CDR3 extends over 15 amino acids. V dropped 6 bases and J dropped 7; count of bases not matched to a gene: 6. The CDR3 nucleotides are TGTGCCAGCAGCCCGACTAGCGGGGGGGCTTATACGCAGTATTTT. Translated: CASSPTSGGAYTQYF.

The chain couples TRBV7-2 to TRBJ2-3; D is unresolved. Germline CDR1 reads SGHTA; CDR2 reads FQGNSA. The CDR3 has 14 amino acids. The V gene lost 1 base and the J gene lost 4 bases, with 9 bases spanning the gap. The CDR3 is CASSLVVSPDTQYF. DNA for the CDR3: TGTGCCAGCAGCTTAGTAGTCAGCCCAGATACGCAGTATTTT.

The chain links TRBV5-4 to TRBJ2-5, with 9 bases identical to TRBD1. The germline CDR1 and CDR2 sequences are SGHNT and YYREEE (reference sequence). Trimming took 4 bases from V and 5 from J; bases not matched to a gene: 6. The CDR3 is made up of 14 amino acids. In DNA form, the CDR3 reads TGTGCCAGCAGCCGGACAGGGGATATCGAGACCCAGTACTTC. Its translation: CASSRTGDIETQYF.

V usage is TRBV7-2 and J usage is TRBJ2-5; D is perhaps TRBD2 (6 bases). V was trimmed by 4 bases and J by 3 bases, leaving 12 bases between them. CDR1 is SGHTA, CDR2 FQGNSA, per germline. The CDR3 contains 14 residues. CDR3 amino acids: CASSSRVAEETQYF. The DNA for the CDR3 is TGTGCCAGCAGCTCCCGGGTAGCGGAAGAGACCCAGTACTTC.

This clonotype occurred a few times. V is TRBV28 and J is TRBJ1-2, with 8 bases lining up with TRBD1. The ends lost 3 bases at V and 8 bases at J; junction bases unmatched: 5. CDR3 length: 13 amino acids. Germline lookup yields CDR1 MDHEN and CDR2 SYDVKM. DNA for the CDR3: TGTGCCAGCAGTTTTTCAGGGGGCGAAGGCTACACCTTC. This sequence encodes CASSFSGGEGYTF.

This clonotype has only a few counts. The genes are TRBV19 and TRBJ2-3; 10 nucleotides agree with TRBD2. With V trimmed by 7 bases and J by 1 base, 8 bases remained unmatched. This CDR3 has 16 residues. Germline loops: CDR1 LNHDA, CDR2 SQIVND (reference sequence). The CDR3 region is CASTPGLAARTDTQYF. CDR3 nucleotide sequence: TGTGCCAGTACCCCCGGACTAGCGGCCCGCACAGATACGCAGTATTTT.

This rearrangement joins TRBV7-2 to TRBJ2-3; D is uncertain. Trimming cost V 2 bases and J 2 bases, with 14 bases left between them. There are 16 residues in the CDR3. CDR1 is SGHTA and CDR2 is FQGNSA in the germline V gene. The CDR3 DNA reads as TGTGCCAGCAGCTTACGAAACCGGGCCAACACAGATACGCAGTATTTT. This encodes CASSLRNRANTDTQYF.

This clonotype was counted at least ten times. This chain links TRBV7-2 with TRBJ2-5; D remains unclear. The CDR3 is made up of 11 amino acids. Deletions cut 6 bases from V and 6 bases from J, with 8 bases between. Germline CDR1 SGHTA, CDR2 FQGNSA. The CDR3 loop is CASSPTKTQYF. The DNA for the CDR3 is TGTGCCAGCAGTCCCACGAAGACCCAGTACTTC.

The genes are TRBV7-9 and TRBJ2-6; D gene uncertain. The CDR3 is 14 residues long. The V and J ends lost 6 bases and 1 base respectively, with 7 bases between them. The germline V gene encodes CDR1 SEHNR and CDR2 FQNEAQ (reference sequence). The CDR3 sequence: CASRVASGANVLTF. The CDR3, as DNA: TGTGCCAGCAGAGTGGCGTCTGGGGCCAACGTCCTGACTTTC.

This clonotype turned up a few times. The chain employs TRBV15 and TRBJ2-2; D is unresolved. In germline, CDR1 is LNHNV, CDR2 YYDKDF (reference sequence). The CDR3 is 16 residues long. Trimming left V 0 bases short and J 3 bases short, with 11 bases between. CDR3 in amino acids: CATSRDWQFYTGELFF. The CDR3 region has the DNA TGTGCCACCAGCAGAGATTGGCAGTTCTACACCGGGGAGCTGTTTTTT. The complete variable domain, with remaining parts taken from reference TRBV15 and TRBJ2-2, reads DAMVIQNPRYQVTQFGKPVTLSCSQTLNHNVMYWYQQKSSQAPKLLFHYYDKDFNNEADTPDNFQSRRPNTSFCFLDIRSPGLGDTAMYLCATSRDWQFYTGELFFGEGSRLTVL.

This clonotype was counted a single time. The V and J genes are TRBV3-1 and TRBJ2-2; D gene uncertain. V dropped 3 bases and J dropped 1 base, with 12 bases sitting between them. The CDR3 totals 16 residues. Germline V gene sequence: CDR1 LGHDT, CDR2 YNNKEL (reference sequence). As DNA, the CDR3 is TGTGCCAGCAGCCAGGGCCGACCAGAGAACACCGGGGAGCTGTTTTTT. Amino acid sequence: CASSQGRPENTGELFF.

Only a few counts were recorded for this clonotype. The chain carries TRBV11-2 and TRBJ2-1; D perhaps matches TRBD2 (7 bases). CDR3 length equals 13 residues. Trimming took off 2 bases at V and 9 bases at J, with 11 bases between the two ends. CDR1 and CDR2 (germline): SGHAT, FQNNGV. Here the CDR3 DNA reads TGTGCCAGCAGCTTAAGGGGGGGGATTGAGCAGTTCTTC. Translating it yields CASSLRGGIEQFF. Together with reference TRBV11-2 and TRBJ2-1, the CDR3 gives the full variable domain: EAGVAQSPRYKIIEKRQSVAFWCNPISGHATLYWYQQILGQGPKLLIQFQNNGVVDDSQLPKDRFSAERLKGVDSTLKIQPAKLEDSAVYLCASSLRGGIEQFFGPGTRLTVL.

The rearrangement links TRBV6-2 or TRBV6-3 to TRBJ2-7; D is unclear. The CDR3 is 12 residues long. CDR1 and CDR2 from the germline V gene are MNHEY and SVGEGT. Trimming removed 4 bases at V and 3 bases at J, with 7 bases between. For the CDR3, the DNA is TGTGCCAGCAGTTCCCCACTCTACGAGCAGTACTTC. Residues: CASSSPLYEQYF.

This rearrangement joins TRBV6-2 or TRBV6-3 to TRBJ2-1; D remains unclear. Germline CDR1 is MNHEY and CDR2 is SVGEGT. V dropped 0 bases and J dropped 8 bases, with 2 bases sitting between them. The CDR3 totals 11 residues. The CDR3 nucleotides read TGTGCCAGCAGTTACTCATATGAGCAGTTCTTC. This gives the protein CASSYSYEQFF.

This clonotype has only a few counts. The J gene is TRBJ1-6, the V gene TRBV18; D not certain. Per the germline V gene, CDR1 is KGHSH and CDR2 is LQKENI. The CDR3 is 14 amino acids. The V end was cut by 4 bases, the J end by 6 bases, with 10 bases between. The CDR3 bases are TGTGCCAGCTCACGGTCGGGAGTTAATTCACCCCTCCACTTT. The encoded protein is CASSRSGVNSPLHF.